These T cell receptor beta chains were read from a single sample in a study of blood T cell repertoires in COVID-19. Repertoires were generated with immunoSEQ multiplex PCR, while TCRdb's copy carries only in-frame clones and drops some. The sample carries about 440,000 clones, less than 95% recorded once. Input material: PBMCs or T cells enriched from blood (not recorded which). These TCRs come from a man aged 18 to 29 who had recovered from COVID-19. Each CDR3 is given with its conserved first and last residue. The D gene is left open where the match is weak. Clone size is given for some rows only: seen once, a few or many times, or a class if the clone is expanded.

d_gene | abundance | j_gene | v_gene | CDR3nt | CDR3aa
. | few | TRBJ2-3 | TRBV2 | TGTGCCAGCAATTTCCTAGCGAATACAGATACGCAGTATTTT | CASNFLANTDTQYF
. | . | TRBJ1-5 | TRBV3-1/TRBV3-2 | TGTGCCAGCAGCCCATCCCAGGGGAATCAGCCCCAGCATTTT | CASSPSQGNQPQHF
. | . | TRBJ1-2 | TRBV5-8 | TGTGCCAGCAGCTTGAACGGGGGTGGCGGAAACTATGGCTACACCTTC | CASSLNGGGGNYGYTF
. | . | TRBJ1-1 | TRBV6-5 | TGTGCCAGCAGCCAGCAGGGGTACTCAGAAGCTTTCTTT | CASSQQGYSEAFF
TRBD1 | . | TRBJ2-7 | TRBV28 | TGTGCCAGCAGTCCTGGGGGGACAGGCTACGAGCAGTACTTC | CASSPGGTGYEQYF
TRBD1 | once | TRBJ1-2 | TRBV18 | TGTGCCAGCTCACTCGGACAGGCAGCTAACTATGGCTACACCTTC | CASSLGQAANYGYTF
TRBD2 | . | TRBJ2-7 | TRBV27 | TGTGCCAGCAGTTTATCGATATCAGCGGGAGCTTGGGAGCAGTACTTC | CASSLSISAGAWEQYF
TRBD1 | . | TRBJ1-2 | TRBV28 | TGTGCCAGCAGTTTACAGGGGGCAAGAGGCTATACCTTC | CASSLQGARGYTF
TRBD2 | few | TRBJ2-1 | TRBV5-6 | TGTGCCAGCAGCTTGGTGCGGCTAGCGGGAGGGAATGAGCAGTTCTTC | CASSLVRLAGGNEQFF
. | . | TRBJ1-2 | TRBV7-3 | TGTGCCAGCCGGATAGGAGACAGGTTATACGGCTACACCTTC | CASRIGDRLYGYTF
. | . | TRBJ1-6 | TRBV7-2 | TGTGCCAGCAGCTTGGGGGGGGTTTTAAATTCACCCCTCCACTTT | CASSLGGVLNSPLHF
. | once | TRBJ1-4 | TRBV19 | TGTGCCAGTTCAGTGGGGCGCGCAGAGAAACTGTTTTTT | CASSVGRAEKLFF
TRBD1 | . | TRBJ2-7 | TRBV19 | TGTGCCAGTAGTCCCTCCGGGACAGGCTCCTACGAGCAGTACTTC | CASSPSGTGSYEQYF
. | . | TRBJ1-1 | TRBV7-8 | TGTGCCAGCAGCTTAGTCGGCCTACCGGGTGAAGCTTTCTTT | CASSLVGLPGEAFF
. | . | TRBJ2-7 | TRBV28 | TGTGCCAGCAGACTTAGCGGTGGGGCCTACGAGCAGTACTTC | CASRLSGGAYEQYF
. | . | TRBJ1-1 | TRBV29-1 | TGCAGCGTTGTTGGAGTCACTGAAGCTTTCTTT | CSVVGVTEAFF